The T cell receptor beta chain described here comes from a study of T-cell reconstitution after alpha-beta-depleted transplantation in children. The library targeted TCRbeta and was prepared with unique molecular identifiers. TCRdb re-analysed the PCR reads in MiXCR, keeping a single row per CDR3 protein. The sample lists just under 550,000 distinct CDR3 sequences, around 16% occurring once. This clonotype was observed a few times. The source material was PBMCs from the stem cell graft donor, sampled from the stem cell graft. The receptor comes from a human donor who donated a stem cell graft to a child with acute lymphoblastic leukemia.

The CDR3 reads CASSSDRGRNTGELFF. DNA of the CDR3: TGTGCCAGCAGTTCAGACAGGGGGCGAAACACCGGGGAGCTGTTTTTT. The chain couples TRBV12-3 or TRBV12-4 to TRBJ2-2; 10 nucleotides agree with TRBD1. This CDR3 region has 16 residues. The V and J ends lost 4 bases and 2 bases, in that order; junction bases with no gene match: 4.